The rows below give T cell receptor beta chains drawn from one sample of a study of CD8 T cells in ankylosing spondylitis. TCRdb fed the 5' RACE reads into MiXCR, producing one record per CDR3 protein. Of 350,000 to 400,000 distinct CDR3 sequences listed, about 20% were seen once; the top ten hold over 10%. Sequenced sample: blood, either unsorted or a sorted T cell fraction (not recorded which). The source of these receptors is a male donor with ankylosing spondylitis or in good health (not recorded which). Each CDR3 is given with its conserved first and last residue. Each record gives: V gene, J gene, D gene, clone size, CDR3 DNA, CDR3 protein. D genes are given only for firm matches. A row's size may be missing; if present it is once, few, many or a size class.

V: TRBV15; J: TRBJ1-2; D: NA; size: few; DNA: TGTGCCACCGGAGATGGGGCGTCTGGGGCAGGGAACTATGGCTACACCTTC; CDR3: CATGDGASGAGNYGYTF
V: TRBV5-1; J: TRBJ2-7; D: NA; size: few; DNA: TGCGCCAGAAGGCTGGACGGGGGAGACGAGCAGTACTTC; CDR3: CARRLDGGDEQYF
V: TRBV28; J: TRBJ1-2; D: NA; size: NA; DNA: TGTGCCAGCAGTTTATCGGGGCAGGGGATCTATGGCTACACCTTC; CDR3: CASSLSGQGIYGYTF
V: TRBV5-1; J: TRBJ2-7; D: NA; size: NA; DNA: TGCGCCAGCAGTCCGGGACTTACGCCCGAGCAGTACTTC; CDR3: CASSPGLTPEQYF
V: TRBV11-2; J: TRBJ2-2; D: NA; size: NA; DNA: TGTGCCAGCAGCTTGACTAGGGGAGACGCCGGGGAGCTGTTTTTT; CDR3: CASSLTRGDAGELFF
V: TRBV12-3/TRBV12-4; J: TRBJ1-5; D: TRBD1; size: NA; DNA: TGTGCCAGCACCAAGACAGGGGGTAGCAATCAGCCCCAGCATTTT; CDR3: CASTKTGGSNQPQHF
V: TRBV3-1; J: TRBJ1-1; D: NA; size: few; DNA: TGTGCCAGCAGCCAAGGTATTGGGGGGTCGAACACTGAAGCTTTCTTT; CDR3: CASSQGIGGSNTEAFF
V: TRBV9; J: TRBJ1-6; D: TRBD1; size: few; DNA: TGTGCCAGCAGCGTCCGGGACAGGGGTTCACCCCTCCACTTT; CDR3: CASSVRDRGSPLHF
V: TRBV15; J: TRBJ2-2; D: NA; size: few; DNA: TGTGCCACCAGCAGCGGGACAACCCTAACGGGGGAGCTGTTTTTT; CDR3: CATSSGTTLTGELFF
V: TRBV29-1; J: TRBJ2-7; D: NA; size: NA; DNA: TGCAGCGTAGCAGGACAGACCTACGAGCAGTACTTC; CDR3: CSVAGQTYEQYF
V: TRBV12-3/TRBV12-4; J: TRBJ2-2; D: NA; size: few; DNA: TGTGCCAGCAGAGGTGGCAGGGAAACCGGGGAGCTGTTTTTT; CDR3: CASRGGRETGELFF
V: TRBV6-4; J: TRBJ1-5; D: TRBD1; size: NA; DNA: TGTGCCAGCAGCCGACAGGGCGGTCAGCCCCAGCATTTT; CDR3: CASSRQGGQPQHF
V: TRBV11-2; J: TRBJ2-7; D: NA; size: few; DNA: TGTGCCAGCAGCTTAGCTGATCGGACAAATGACGAGCAGTACTTC; CDR3: CASSLADRTNDEQYF
V: TRBV6-1; J: TRBJ2-5; D: NA; size: NA; DNA: TGTGCCAGCAGTGAACCGGACGGGTCGGGGACCCAGTACTTC; CDR3: CASSEPDGSGTQYF
V: TRBV6-1; J: TRBJ2-1; D: NA; size: NA; DNA: TGTGCCAGCAGGCCACAGGGTCCGGGGGACAATGAGCGGTTCTTC; CDR3: CASRPQGPGDNERFF
V: TRBV25-1; J: TRBJ2-5; D: NA; size: few; DNA: TGTGCCAGCAGTGAATATACAGCGTACCAAGAGACCCAGTACTTC; CDR3: CASSEYTAYQETQYF